This T cell receptor beta chain is drawn from a study of T cell responses to AZD1222 COVID-19 vaccine. Points from the study as a whole: Clonal diversity was possibly underestimated; the donors were predominantly white British and more often female. Variant regions that are unmutated are reportedly the target of nearly half of spike-specific TCRs. Following two doses of AZD1222, Spike-specific TCR breadth and depth rose.

Repertoires were generated with immunoSEQ multiplex PCR, while TCRdb's copy carries only in-frame clones and drops some. The sample consists of about 79,000 clones, 90% to 95% of them appearing once. As concerns this clone: What it recognizes is unknown.

This CDR3 has 16 amino acids. Germline loops: CDR1 KGHSH, CDR2 LQKENI. V dropped 3 bases and J dropped 4; count of bases not matched to a gene: 7. The sequence came from an adult in good health. The sequencing here drew on peripheral blood, taken on day 0 of MenACWY control vaccination. The chain employs TRBV18 and TRBJ2-3, with 10 bases that match TRBD2. CDR3: CASSPYYGTSADTQYF. The CDR3 DNA reads TGTGCCAGCTCACCTTACTACGGGACTAGCGCAGATACGCAGTATTTT.